Below are 14 T cell receptor beta chains sequenced from a single sample in a study of blood T cell repertoires in COVID-19. Assay: immunoSEQ multiplex PCR; the TCRdb copy retains only in-frame clones and omits some. The repertoire holds under 100,000 clones, with about nine tenths as singletons. The sequencing sample was made of peripheral blood. These receptors were taken from a woman in her seventies with acute or convalescent COVID-19.

This clone was detected only once. This chain connects TRBV2 to TRBJ2-7, with 10 positions matching TRBD1. CDR3 size: 14 residues. Unmatched junction bases numbered 5, after V lost 7 bases and J lost 2 bases. The germline gives CDR1 SNHLY, CDR2 FYNNEI. CDR3 in amino acids: CASTRTGGTYEQYV. The CDR3, as DNA: TGTGCCAGCACCCGGACAGGGGGTACCTACGAGCAGTACGTC.

This chain joins TRBV19 and TRBJ2-4; 16 nucleotides agree with TRBD2. The V gene's germline CDR1 is LNHDA and CDR2 SQIVND (reference sequence). V was pared by 0 bases and J by 6 bases, with 8 bases of the junction left unmatched. This CDR3 has 19 residues. CDR3 residues: CASSIDNFGTSGRANIQYF. Here the CDR3 DNA reads TGTGCCAGTAGTATAGACAATTTCGGGACTAGCGGGAGGGCAAACATTCAGTACTTC.

DNA of the CDR3: TGTGCCAGCATCTCCATCGGGACAGGGAACGGAGAAAAACTGTTTTTT. Residues: CASISIGTGNGEKLFF. The chain joins TRBV5-6 to TRBJ1-4, with TRBD1 matching over 9 bases. This CDR3 contains 16 residues. Trimming cost V 6 bases and J 8 bases; bases outside gene matches: 14. Germline loops: CDR1 SGHDT, CDR2 YYEEEE.

The chain carries TRBV19 and TRBJ2-3; 7 positions match TRBD1. Unmatched junction bases numbered 6, after V lost 5 bases and J lost 1 base. This CDR3 spans 15 amino acids. Germline V gene data show CDR1 as LNHDA and CDR2 as SQIVND (reference sequence). The CDR3 here is CASSEGAPGTDTQYF. CDR3 in DNA: TGTGCCAGTAGTGAGGGGGCGCCCGGCACAGATACGCAGTATTTT.

This clone has a single count. The V and J genes are TRBV6-5 and TRBJ1-5; no reliable D call. The CDR3 runs to 13 residues. Germline V gene data show CDR1 as MNHEY and CDR2 as SVGAGI. V lost 5 bases and J lost 2, with 7 bases in between. CDR3 in amino acids: CASSPGGNQPQHF. Here the CDR3 DNA reads TGTGCCAGCAGTCCGGGAGGCAATCAGCCCCAGCATTTT.

The chain recombines TRBV6-1 with TRBJ2-5; D ambiguous. CDR3 length: 15 amino acids. V shed 0 bases and J shed 1 base, with 9 bases lying between them. Germline V gives CDR1 MNHNS, CDR2 SASEGT. The CDR3, as DNA: TGTGCCAGCAGTGAAGCGCGAGCATTCCAAGAGACCCAGTACTTC. This sequence encodes CASSEARAFQETQYF.

The chain has TRBV10-3 and TRBJ2-2; 12 bases match TRBD2. This CDR3 contains 17 residues. CDR1 and CDR2 from the germline V gene are ENHRY and SYGVKD. J was trimmed by 5 bases and V by 4 bases; bases with no gene match: 8. Written as DNA, the CDR3 is TGTGCCATCAGTGCTAGCGGGAGGGCCTTCGGGACCGGGGAGCTGTTTTTT. This gives the protein CAISASGRAFGTGELFF.

V and J are TRBV5-1 and TRBJ2-1, with 12 bases aligning to TRBD2. The CDR3 extends over 16 amino acids. CDR1 SGHRS and CDR2 YFSETQ come from the germline V gene. Unmatched junction bases numbered 6, after V lost 2 bases and J lost 6 bases. CDR3 nucleotide sequence: TGCGCCAGCAGCTTACTGCTGACTAGCGGGAGCAATGAGCAGTTCTTC. It specifies CASSLLLTSGSNEQFF. Combining the CDR3 with reference TRBV5-1 and TRBJ2-1 gives the whole variable domain KAGVTQTPRYLIKTRGQQVTLSCSPISGHRSVSWYQQTPGQGLQFLFEYFSETQRNKGNFPGRFSGRQFSNSRSEMNVSTLELGDSALYLCASSLLLTSGSNEQFFGPGTRLTVL.

CDR3 residues: CASSPRGGGGNQPQHF. The CDR3 bases are TGTGCCAGCAGTCCCCGCGGGGGAGGTGGCAATCAGCCCCAGCATTTT. The chain has TRBV28 and TRBJ1-5; D is possibly TRBD1 (5 bases). V lost 5 bases and J lost 2, with 16 bases in between. CDR3 length: 16 amino acids. Germline V gives CDR1 MDHEN, CDR2 SYDVKM. The variable domain in full, completed from reference TRBV28 and TRBJ1-5, reads DVKVTQSSRYLVKRTGEKVFLECVQDMDHENMFWYRQDPGLGLRLIYFSYDVKMKEKGDIPEGYSVSREKKERFSLILESASTNQTSMYLCASSPRGGGGNQPQHFGDGTRLSIL.

This rearrangement joins TRBV5-5 to TRBJ1-2; D not resolved. This CDR3 comprises 12 residues. Looked up from germline, CDR1 is SGHKS and CDR2 is YYEKEE (reference sequence). Trimming removed 4 bases from V and 6 bases from J, with 10 bases in between. The CDR3 nucleotides are TGTGCCAGCAGCCGTACAGACGATGGCTACACCTTC. Protein product: CASSRTDDGYTF. Variable domain in full (rest from reference TRBV5-5 and TRBJ1-2): DAGVTQSPTHLIKTRGQQVTLRCSPISGHKSVSWYQQVLGQGPQFIFQYYEKEERGRGNFPDRFSARQFPNYSSELNVNALLLGDSALYLCASSRTDDGYTFGSGTRLTVV.

The rearrangement joins TRBV4-1 to TRBJ1-2; 7 nucleotides match TRBD1. CDR1 is MGHRA, CDR2 YSYEKL, per germline. Trimming at V came to 4 bases and at J to 8 bases, leaving 16 bases not matched to a gene. This CDR3 contains 16 residues. CDR3 sequence (DNA): TGCGCCAGCAGCCTACAACCTCAATCAGGGGGAGAAGGCTACACCTTC. Translating it yields CASSLQPQSGGEGYTF.

V is TRBV6-5 and J is TRBJ1-2; weak D call: TRBD1 (6 bases). CDR3 length: 15 amino acids. Germline V gene sequence: CDR1 MNHEY, CDR2 SVGAGI. Trimming pared 5 bases from V and 2 bases from J, leaving 15 bases between. CDR3 in DNA: TGTGCCAGCAGTATTAGACCAGGGGTAAACTATGGCTACACCTTC. Amino acids: CASSIRPGVNYGYTF.

V and J are TRBV5-5 and TRBJ1-5; 7 bases line up with TRBD1. The CDR3 covers 16 residues. Germline assignment: CDR1 SGHKS and CDR2 YYEKEE (reference sequence). With V trimmed by 0 bases and J by 5 bases, 8 bases remained unmatched. The CDR3 loop reads CASSLAITTGDQPQHF. For the CDR3, the DNA is TGTGCCAGCAGCTTGGCAATAACAACAGGGGATCAGCCCCAGCATTTT.

The chain couples TRBV7-2 to TRBJ2-7; possibly TRBD2 for D (5 bases). Trimming took off 5 bases at V and 1 base at J, with 15 bases between the two ends. The CDR3 is made up of 15 amino acids. The V gene's germline CDR1 is SGHTA and CDR2 FQGNSA. CDR3 region: CASSPTTGISYEQYF. The CDR3 nucleotides are TGTGCCAGCAGCCCTACTACCGGGATTTCCTACGAGCAGTACTTC.